The present T cell receptor (beta chain) was sequenced within a study of CD8+CD57+ T cells in acquired aplastic anemia. Study-level information: Sorted cells (CD4+ and CD8+) yielded DNA amounts that averaged about 2.9 ug. The study's findings and limits: Patients had roughly 31 CD8+ CDR3 sequences in common with controls (the shared set).

This CDR3 comprises 15 residues. V trimming: 2 bases; J trimming: 3 bases; junction bases outside the gene matches: 7. Germline CDR1 and CDR2: SGHRS and YFSETQ. Profiling that covered TCR beta VDJ and CDR3 relied on genomic DNA as its template. Via MiXCR, TCRdb re-called the reads, giving one row per CDR3 protein. In the table there are under 200,000 distinct CDR3 sequences, about 48% of which are singletons. This clonotype occurred many times. The target antigen is unknown. All sequencing subjects had displayed CD8+CD57+ cell expansion on flow cytometry. Among the patients, all had severe acquired aplastic anemia. Sampling of blood occurred while the patients had still received no therapy.

This chain uses TRBV5-1 with TRBJ2-7; 8 bases agree with TRBD2. The TCR originated in a human donor with aplastic anemia. The specimen sequenced was sorted CD4+, CD8+, or CD8+CD57+ T cells (not recorded which) from PBMCs. The CDR3 DNA reads TGCGCCAGCAGCTTTTGGTCGAGCGGGAGCTACGAGCAGTACTTC. Translation gives CASSFWSSGSYEQYF. Full variable domain (outside the CDR3, taken from reference TRBV5-1 and TRBJ2-7): KAGVTQTPRYLIKTRGQQVTLSCSPISGHRSVSWYQQTPGQGLQFLFEYFSETQRNKGNFPGRFSGRQFSNSRSEMNVSTLELGDSALYLCASSFWSSGSYEQYFGPGTRLTVT.